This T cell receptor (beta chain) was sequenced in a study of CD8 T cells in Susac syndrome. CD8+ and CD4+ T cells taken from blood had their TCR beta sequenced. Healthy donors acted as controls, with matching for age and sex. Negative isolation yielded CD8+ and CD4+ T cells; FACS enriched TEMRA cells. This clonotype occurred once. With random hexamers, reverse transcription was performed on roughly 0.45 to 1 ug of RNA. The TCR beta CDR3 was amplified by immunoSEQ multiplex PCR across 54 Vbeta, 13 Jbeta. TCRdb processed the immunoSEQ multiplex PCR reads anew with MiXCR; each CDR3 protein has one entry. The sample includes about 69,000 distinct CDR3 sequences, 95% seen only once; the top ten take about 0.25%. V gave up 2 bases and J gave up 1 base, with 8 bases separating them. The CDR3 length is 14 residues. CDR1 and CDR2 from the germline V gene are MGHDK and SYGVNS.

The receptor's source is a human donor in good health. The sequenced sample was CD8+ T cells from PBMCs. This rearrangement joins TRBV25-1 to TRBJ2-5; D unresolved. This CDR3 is CASSETALQETQYF. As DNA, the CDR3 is TGTGCCAGCAGTGAAACGGCCCTCCAAGAGACCCAGTACTTC.